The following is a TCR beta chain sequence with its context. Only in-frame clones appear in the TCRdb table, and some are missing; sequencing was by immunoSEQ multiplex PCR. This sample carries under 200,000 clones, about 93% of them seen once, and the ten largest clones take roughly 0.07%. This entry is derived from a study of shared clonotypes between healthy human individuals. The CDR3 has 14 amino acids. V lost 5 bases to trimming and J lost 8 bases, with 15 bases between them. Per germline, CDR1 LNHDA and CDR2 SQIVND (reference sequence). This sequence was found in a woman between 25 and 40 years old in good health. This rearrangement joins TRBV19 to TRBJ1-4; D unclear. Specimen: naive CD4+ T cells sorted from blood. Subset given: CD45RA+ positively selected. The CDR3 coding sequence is TGTGCCAGTAGTCGACCGAACGCGGGAGAAAAACTGTTTTTT. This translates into CASSRPNAGEKLFF.